The 3 T cell receptor beta chains in this list originate from one sample, sequenced in a study of T cells in Graves' hyperthyroidism and ophthalmopathy. RNA transcripts provided the source from which TCR beta CDR3 regions were amplified. HTBI primers were the set used in a first-round RT-PCR of the TCR CDR3. From the multiplex PCR reads, TCRdb called clonotypes with MiXCR, one entry per CDR3 protein. The repertoire holds a few hundred thousand distinct CDR3 sequences, with around 14% as singletons. The specimen was blood. The receptor source for this set is a woman under 40 with Graves' hyperthyroidism that later progressed to Graves' ophthalmopathy.

The CDR3, as DNA: TGTGCCACCAGTGATCCGGGTCGGACTAGCGCTTACAATGAGCAGTTCTTC. This sequence encodes CATSDPGRTSAYNEQFF. V usage is TRBV24-1 and J usage is TRBJ2-1; TRBD2 agrees at 9 bases. Germline V gene data show CDR1 as KGHDR and CDR2 as SFDVKD. V was clipped by 3 bases and J by 4 bases; unmatched bases: 9. The length of the CDR3 is 17 residues.

Many counts were recorded for this clonotype. CDR3 nucleotide sequence: TGCAGTGCTAGAGATCGAGCGGGACGCGACTACGAGCAGTACTTC. Encoded protein: CSARDRAGRDYEQYF. The chain combines TRBV20-1 with TRBJ2-7; 7 bases fit TRBD2. V was pared by 0 bases and J by 3 bases, with 8 bases of the junction left unmatched. The CDR3 is 15 amino acids. Germline-derived CDR1 and CDR2 are DFQATT and SNEGSKA (reference sequence).

Ten or more counts support this clonotype. J is TRBJ2-7 and V is TRBV27; 7 bases are shared with TRBD1. The J segment lost 0 bases and the V segment lost 4 bases, leaving 6 bases of the junction unmatched. The germline CDR1 and CDR2 sequences are MNHEY and SMNVEV (reference sequence). The CDR3 consists of 15 residues. CDR3 region: CASSSLQGTSYEQYF. Here the CDR3 DNA reads TGTGCCAGCAGTTCCTTACAGGGGACCTCCTACGAGCAGTACTTC.